This T cell receptor (beta chain) was observed in a study of siplizumab effects on memory and regulatory T cells. General observations from the study: Unstimulated naive T cells seemed to show more diversity than memory cells did, and they also seemed to be among the major contributors to the alloresponse.

As to this clone: No antigen is known for it.

The assay was immunoSEQ multiplex PCR, and TCRdb's table has in-frame clones only and misses some. Here the sample spans about 82,000 clones, 87% being singletons. This receptor was taken from a human donor in good health. Sample: Tregs sorted from blood.

CDR3 nucleotides: TGTGCCAGCAGCTATCGGAACTATGGCTACACCTTC. As protein: CASSYRNYGYTF. The chain couples TRBV28 to TRBJ1-2; no firm D call. This CDR3 spans 12 amino acids. Trimming took 6 bases from V and 2 from J, leaving 7 bases between them. CDR1 and CDR2 (germline): MDHEN, SYDVKM.